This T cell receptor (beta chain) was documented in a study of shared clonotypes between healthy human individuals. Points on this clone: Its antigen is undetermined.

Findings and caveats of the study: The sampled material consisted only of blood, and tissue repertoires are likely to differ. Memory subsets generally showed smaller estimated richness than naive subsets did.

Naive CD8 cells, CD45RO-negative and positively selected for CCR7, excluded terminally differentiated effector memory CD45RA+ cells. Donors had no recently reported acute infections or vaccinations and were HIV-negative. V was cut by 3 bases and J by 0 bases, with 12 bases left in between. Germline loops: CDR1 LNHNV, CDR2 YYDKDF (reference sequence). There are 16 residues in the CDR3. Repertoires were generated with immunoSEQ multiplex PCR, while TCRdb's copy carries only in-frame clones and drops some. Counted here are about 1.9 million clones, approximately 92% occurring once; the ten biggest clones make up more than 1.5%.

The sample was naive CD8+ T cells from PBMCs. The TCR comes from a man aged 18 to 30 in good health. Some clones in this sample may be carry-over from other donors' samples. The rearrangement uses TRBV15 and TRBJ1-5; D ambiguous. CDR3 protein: CATSRDAEPSNQPQHF. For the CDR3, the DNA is TGTGCCACCAGCAGGGATGCGGAGCCTAGCAATCAGCCCCAGCATTTT.